Presented here are 9 T cell receptor beta chains from one specimen sequenced in a study of blood T cell repertoires in COVID-19 (dated by TCRdb to the early 2020s). The library came from the immunoSEQ multiplex PCR assay. TCRdb stores this immuneACCESS table with in-frame sequences only. Part of the clones is absent; in the studies checked, under half of the shortfall reflects unresolved V genes, and no reason is known for the rest. Here the sample has more than 400,000 clones; 70% to 90% occur a single time. The ten largest account for roughly 3.2% of the sample. Sample: peripheral blood. These receptors were obtained from a human donor in a cohort sampled during active COVID-19.

In its sample, this clone was seen a few times. The gene calls are TRBV29-1 and TRBJ1-3; 7 nucleotides line up with TRBD1. Germline CDR1 SQVTM, CDR2 ANQGSEA. With 7 bases clipped from V and 4 bases from J, the junction kept 10 bases outside the gene matches. The CDR3 covers 14 residues. The CDR3 region is CSADPTGSGNTIYF. In nucleotides, the CDR3 is TGCAGCGCCGACCCGACAGGGAGCGGAAACACCATATATTTT.

The rearrangement links TRBV21-1 to TRBJ2-5; the table's D call TRBD2 went unverified against the DNA. TRBV21-1 is a pseudogene locus. The CDR3 covers 17 residues. CDR3 sequence reads: CASSKTGLAGVPETQYF. The CDR3 DNA reads TGTGCCAGCAGCAAAACGGGACTAGCGGGAGTACCAGAGACCCAGTACTTC.

The V call is TRBV7-2, the J call TRBJ1-1; no clear D. The CDR3 runs 13 residues. Per the germline V gene, CDR1 is SGHTA and CDR2 is FQGNSA. V lost 4 bases and J 1 base, leaving 7 bases between the germline ends. The CDR3 loop reads CASSSGPNTEAFF. The CDR3 DNA sequence: TGTGCCAGCAGCTCGGGTCCGAACACTGAAGCTTTCTTT. Filled out from reference TRBV7-2 and TRBJ1-1, the complete variable domain reads GAGVSQSPSNKVTEKGKDVELRCDPISGHTALYWYRQSLGQGLEFLIYFQGNSAPDKSGLPSDRFSAERTGGSVSTLTIQRTQQEDSAVYLCASSSGPNTEAFFGQGTRLTVV.

This chain joins TRBV27 and TRBJ2-2; TRBD1 aligns across 8 bases. V was pared by 3 bases and J by 0 bases, with 6 bases of the junction left unmatched. The CDR3 consists of 17 residues. Per germline, CDR1 MNHEY and CDR2 SMNVEV (reference sequence). In DNA form, the CDR3 reads TGTGCCAGCAGTTTTTTGGACAGGGTTTCGAACACCGGGGAGCTGTTTTTT. This encodes CASSFLDRVSNTGELFF.

This clone was seen a handful of times. The rearrangement links TRBV10-1 to TRBJ1-3; D is unclear. This CDR3 is 16 amino acids long. Trimming shortened V by 6 bases and J by 0 bases, and 15 bases separated the two germline ends. Per germline, CDR1 WNHNN and CDR2 SYGVQD (reference sequence). CDR3 protein: CASSESRRVSGNTIYF. CDR3 nucleotide sequence: TGCGCCAGCAGCGAATCAAGACGGGTCTCTGGAAACACCATATATTTT.

This clone was detected only once. V gene TRBV19 combines with J gene TRBJ2-2; a weak D match, TRBD1 (6 bases). Germline CDR1 and CDR2: LNHDA and SQIVND (reference sequence). Trimming removed 8 bases from V and 8 bases from J, with 12 bases in between. The CDR3 extends over 12 amino acids. CDR3 in DNA: TGTGCCAGTCCAGGGGCTAGGGGGGAGCTGTTTTTT. Encoded protein: CASPGARGELFF.

The gene calls are TRBV5-6 and TRBJ2-7, with 11 bases that match TRBD2. The CDR3 consists of 15 residues. The V gene end was trimmed by 4 bases and the J gene end by 4 bases; junction bases not matched to a gene: 7. The germline V gene has CDR1 SGHDT and CDR2 YYEEEE. The CDR3 coding sequence is TGTGCCAGCAGCAGGTTAGCGGGAGGGGGTTACGAGCAGTACTTC. Translating gives CASSRLAGGGYEQYF.

J is TRBJ2-3 and V is TRBV7-3; possible D gene TRBD2, 5 bases. V gave up 2 bases and J gave up 1 base, with 10 bases separating them. Germline loops: CDR1 SGHTA, CDR2 FQGTGA. This CDR3 has 15 amino acids. CDR3: CASSLQTGGTDTQYF. The CDR3, as DNA: TGTGCCAGCAGCTTACAGACCGGGGGCACAGATACGCAGTATTTT.

The rearrangement links TRBV19 to TRBJ2-6; D perhaps matches TRBD1 (5 bases). The germline V gene has CDR1 LNHDA and CDR2 SQIVND (reference sequence). The CDR3 runs 16 residues. Trimming stripped 7 bases from V and 0 bases from J, with 13 bases between. CDR3 DNA: TGTGCCAGTACCCAGGCAGGGCCCTCTGGGGCCAACGTCCTGACTTTC. Translating gives CASTQAGPSGANVLTF. Complete variable domain (other parts from reference TRBV19 and TRBJ2-6): DGGITQSPKYLFRKEGQNVTLSCEQNLNHDAMYWYRQDPGQGLRLIYYSQIVNDFQKGDIAEGYSVSREKKESFPLTVTSAQKNPTAFYLCASTQAGPSGANVLTFGAGSRLTVL.